This T cell receptor beta chain was obtained from a study of CD8+ T cells in alopecia areata. As for this clone: Its antigen is not identified.

Following extraction, RNA underwent reverse transcription to cDNA, which served as the sequencing template. TCRdb keeps only in-frame clones here, not all; method: immunoSEQ multiplex PCR. The data hold around 100,000 clones, with approximately 90% observed a single time. Study results and caveats: Just one nonresponder means the tie between baseline CD8+ expansion and response stays uncertain.

This CDR3 is built from 12 residues. V lost 3 bases, J lost 7 bases, and 7 bases lay in between. Germline loops: CDR1 LNHDA, CDR2 SQIVND (reference sequence). Treatment meaning: oral pan-JAK inhibitor, 5-10 mg twice daily. The specimen comprised CD8+ T cells sorted from blood, sampled at approximately week 30, from a patient treated with tofacitinib. This receptor was identified in a human donor with alopecia areata. The genes are TRBV19 and TRBJ2-1; D unresolved. The CDR3 DNA follows: TGTGCCAGTAGTATCTTGTCTAATGAGCAGTTCTTC. Translated: CASSILSNEQFF.